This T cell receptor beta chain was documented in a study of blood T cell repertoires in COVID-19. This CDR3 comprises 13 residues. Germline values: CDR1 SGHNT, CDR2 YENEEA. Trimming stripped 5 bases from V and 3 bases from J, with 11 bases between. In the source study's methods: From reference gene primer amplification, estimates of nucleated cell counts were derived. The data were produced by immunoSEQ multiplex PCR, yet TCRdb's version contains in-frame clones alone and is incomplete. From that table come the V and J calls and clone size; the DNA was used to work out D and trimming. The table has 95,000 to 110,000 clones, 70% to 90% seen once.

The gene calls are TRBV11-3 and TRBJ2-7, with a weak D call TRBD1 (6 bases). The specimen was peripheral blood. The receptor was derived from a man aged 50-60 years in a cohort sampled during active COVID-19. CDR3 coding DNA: TGTGCCAGCAGCCGGACAGCTTACTACGAGCAGTACTTC. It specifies CASSRTAYYEQYF. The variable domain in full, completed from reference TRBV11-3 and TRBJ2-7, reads EAGVVQSPRYKIIEKKQPVAFWCNPISGHNTLYWYLQNLGQGPELLIRYENEEAVDDSQLPKDRFSAERLKGVDSTLKIQPAELGDSAVYLCASSRTAYYEQYFGPGTRLTVT.